Here is one TCR beta chain with its context. The antigen is undetermined. The Oncomine TCR Beta short-read assay generated sequence data from the DNA of cultured CD4+ T cells. Each CDR3 protein gets one entry after TCRdb re-called the PCR reads with MiXCR. The sample consists of about 21,000 distinct CDR3 sequences, around 40% of them appearing once. This entry belongs to a study of vaccination and CD4 T cells after COVID-19. The treatment is: 10-day PBMC culture with coronavirus spike peptide pools or control peptides (ViraFEST assay). This CDR3 has 15 residues. Germline-derived CDR1 and CDR2 are DFQATT and SNEGSKA (reference sequence). Trimming removed 1 base from V and 9 bases from J; junction bases left unmatched: 7.

Sequences were derived from CD4+ T cells from blood, cultured in vitro, sampled before SARS-CoV-2 vaccination. The receptor's source is a human donor who had recovered from COVID-19. V gene TRBV20-1 combines with J gene TRBJ2-1, with 12 bases matching TRBD2. The CDR3 coding sequence is TGCAGTGCTAGAGTCCCCGGGACTAGCGGGCTTGAGCAGTTCTTC. It codes for CSARVPGTSGLEQFF.